Below are 23 T cell receptor beta chains sequenced from a single sample in a study of cytomegalovirus exposure and HLA in healthy donors. 13 Jbeta primers and 60 Vbeta primers were used for the PCR. Assay used: immunoSEQ multiplex PCR; TCRdb lists only in-frame clones, some missing. The profile shows some 76,000 clones, about four fifths of them singletons. Sample: PBMCs. The receptors were gathered from a woman aged 40-49 years in good health and CMV-seropositive.

This chain connects TRBV18 to TRBJ1-3; 8 bases are shared with TRBD1. This CDR3 is built from 16 residues. Germline V gene sequence: CDR1 KGHSH, CDR2 LQKENI. V shed 1 base and J 4 bases; nucleotides not matched to a gene: 6. The CDR3 bases are TGTGCCAGCTCACCACTTCCCAGGGGGCCAGGAAACACCATATATTTT. Translating it yields CASSPLPRGPGNTIYF. Variable domain in full (rest from reference TRBV18 and TRBJ1-3): NAGVMQNPRHLVRRRGQEARLRCSPMKGHSHVYWYRQLPEEGLKFMVYLQKENIIDESGMPKERFSAEFPKEGPSILRIQQVVRGDSAAYFCASSPLPRGPGNTIYFGEGSWLTVV.

The chain links TRBV19 to TRBJ2-7, with D perhaps matching TRBD1 (5 bases). CDR1 is LNHDA, CDR2 SQIVND, per germline (reference sequence). The CDR3 covers 14 residues. The V and J ends lost 5 bases and 5 bases respectively, with 16 bases between them. CDR3 DNA sequence: TGTGCCAGTAGTCACGTCAGGGCTCTACACGAGCAGTACTTC. Encoded protein: CASSHVRALHEQYF.

The chain has TRBV6-5 and TRBJ1-6; the match to TRBD1 covers 10 bases. CDR3 size: 15 residues. The J segment lost 9 bases and the V segment lost 6 bases, leaving 8 bases of the junction unmatched. In germline, CDR1 is MNHEY, CDR2 SVGAGI. Written as DNA, the CDR3 is TGTGCCAGCAGCCGGTCCGGGACAGGGGTTTCACCCCTCCACTTT. It is translated as CASSRSGTGVSPLHF.

The chain is built from TRBV28 and TRBJ1-4, with D perhaps TRBD1 (6 bases). CDR3 size: 13 residues. Germline CDR1 reads MDHEN; CDR2 reads SYDVKM. Deletions cut 8 bases from V and 8 bases from J, with 15 bases between. The CDR3 reads CASGTGSGEKLFF. CDR3 nucleotides: TGTGCCAGCGGTACAGGGAGTGGAGAAAAACTGTTTTTT.

The V call is TRBV5-1, the J call TRBJ2-3; 11 bases map to TRBD2. This CDR3 comprises 16 residues. Germline values: CDR1 SGHRS, CDR2 YFSETQ. V lost 1 base to trimming and J lost 0 bases; unmatched junction nucleotides: 1. This CDR3 reads CASSLRTSGSTDTQYF. CDR3 in DNA: TGCGCCAGCAGCTTGCGGACTAGCGGGAGCACAGATACGCAGTATTTT.

This clone was observed a few times. The chain has TRBV9 and TRBJ2-2; TRBD1 agrees at 8 bases. The V gene's germline CDR1 is SGDLS and CDR2 YYNGEE. The J segment lost 6 bases and the V segment lost 3 bases, leaving 4 bases of the junction unmatched. CDR3 length: 14 amino acids. The CDR3 DNA reads as TGTGCCAGCAGCGAGGACAGGGCCCCCGGGGAGCTGTTTTTT. Translation: CASSEDRAPGELFF.

V is TRBV7-8 and J is TRBJ1-4; maybe TRBD1 (6 bases). CDR1 SGHVS and CDR2 FQNEAQ come from the germline V gene. This CDR3 has 14 residues. Trimming took off 4 bases at V and 5 bases at J, with 11 bases between the two ends. This CDR3 reads CASSSLRGNEKLFF. In DNA form, the CDR3 reads TGTGCCAGCAGCTCATTGAGGGGGAATGAAAAACTGTTTTTT.

The rearrangement links TRBV6-1 to TRBJ2-3; the match to TRBD1 covers 7 bases. Germline V gene data show CDR1 as MNHNS and CDR2 as SASEGT. The CDR3 is 19 amino acids. The V gene end was trimmed by 4 bases and the J gene end by 1 base; junction bases not matched to a gene: 17. In nucleotides, the CDR3 is TGTGCCAGCAGTGGAGGCTTCGGTCAGGGGGTTTCGCGCACAGATACGCAGTATTTT. Its protein product is CASSGGFGQGVSRTDTQYF.

The rearrangement links TRBV11-2 to TRBJ1-3, with no clear D. The CDR3 loop spans 14 amino acids. Germline V lookup: CDR1 SGHAT, CDR2 FQNNGV. The V gene lost 3 bases and the J gene lost 3 bases, with 9 bases spanning the gap. The DNA for the CDR3 is TGTGCCAGCAGCTTTTCAAGCAATGGAAACACCATATATTTT. Translated, it gives CASSFSSNGNTIYF. Together with reference TRBV11-2 and TRBJ1-3, the CDR3 gives the full variable domain: EAGVAQSPRYKIIEKRQSVAFWCNPISGHATLYWYQQILGQGPKLLIQFQNNGVVDDSQLPKDRFSAERLKGVDSTLKIQPAKLEDSAVYLCASSFSSNGNTIYFGEGSWLTVV.

The chain recombines TRBV7-2 with TRBJ2-5, with a possible D match to TRBD1 (5 bases). In germline, CDR1 is SGHTA, CDR2 FQGNSA. This CDR3 spans 15 amino acids. V lost 5 bases and J 5 bases, leaving 18 bases between the germline ends. The CDR3 loop reads CASSRADTTVETQYF. In DNA form, the CDR3 reads TGTGCCAGCAGCCGGGCGGACACAACTGTGGAGACCCAGTACTTC. Combining the CDR3 with reference TRBV7-2 and TRBJ2-5 gives the whole variable domain GAGVSQSPSNKVTEKGKDVELRCDPISGHTALYWYRQSLGQGLEFLIYFQGNSAPDKSGLPSDRFSAERTGGSVSTLTIQRTQQEDSAVYLCASSRADTTVETQYFGPGTRLLVL.

This clone occurred once. The chain combines TRBV5-1 with TRBJ2-7; 8 bases are a match to TRBD2. The CDR3 is 17 residues long. Germline lookup yields CDR1 SGHRS and CDR2 YFSETQ. V was pared by 3 bases and J by 2 bases, with 13 bases of the junction left unmatched. CDR3 sequence: CASSSTGLAGTTYEQYF. In DNA form, the CDR3 reads TGCGCCAGCAGCTCAACCGGATTAGCGGGGACGACCTACGAGCAGTACTTC.

The table lists this clone with a count of one. The V and J genes are TRBV30 and TRBJ2-5; 9 bases align to TRBD1. Trimming removed 1 base from V and 7 bases from J; junction bases left unmatched: 13. CDR3 length equals 16 residues. Germline V CDR1 and CDR2: GTSNPN, SVGIG (reference sequence). DNA for the CDR3: TGTGCCTGGAGTGCCCGTGGGACAGGGAGAATTGGGACCCAGTACTTC. Its translation: CAWSARGTGRIGTQYF.

The genes are TRBV7-8 and TRBJ2-1; a possible D gene is TRBD1 (6 bases). Trimming took 5 bases from V and 8 from J, leaving 13 bases between them. Germline lookup yields CDR1 SGHVS and CDR2 FQNEAQ. The CDR3 contains 13 residues. CDR3 loop: CASSPGTFYEQFF. DNA for the CDR3: TGTGCCAGCAGCCCCGGGACATTCTATGAGCAGTTCTTC.

This clone was seen a few times. V and J are TRBV7-3 and TRBJ1-6, with D possibly matching TRBD1 (6 bases). CDR1 is SGHTA and CDR2 is FQGTGA in the germline V gene. The length of the CDR3 is 15 residues. V was pared by 5 bases and J by 5 bases, with 13 bases between. CDR3 amino acids: CASSDTGFDNSPLHF. The CDR3 DNA reads as TGTGCCAGCAGCGACACAGGGTTTGATAATTCACCCCTCCACTTT.

The chain is built from TRBV27 and TRBJ2-3; a possible D gene is TRBD1 (6 bases). Germline assignment: CDR1 MNHEY and CDR2 SMNVEV (reference sequence). CDR3 length: 15 residues. Trimming removed 2 bases at V and 2 bases at J, with 11 bases between. DNA for the CDR3: TGTGCCAGCAGTTTACAGGGGAGCTACACAGATACGCAGTATTTT. This encodes CASSLQGSYTDTQYF.

As DNA, the CDR3 is TGTGCCAGCAGTTCACACAGGGGGCAGGAGACCCAGTACTTC. Protein product: CASSSHRGQETQYF. The chain has TRBV27 and TRBJ2-5; 9 bases fit TRBD1. CDR3 length: 14 amino acids. J lost 5 bases, V lost 4 bases, and 5 bases had no gene match. Germline V gives CDR1 MNHEY, CDR2 SMNVEV (reference sequence).

This clone was seen a single time. The V gene is TRBV7-2, the J gene TRBJ1-2; D ambiguous. This CDR3 comprises 14 residues. V was cut by 5 bases and J by 2 bases, with 12 bases left in between. Germline V gene lookup returns CDR1 SGHTA and CDR2 FQGNSA. Here the CDR3 DNA reads TGTGCCAGCAGCCCTATGCCCCAAAACTATGGCTACACCTTC. Translating it yields CASSPMPQNYGYTF.

A note on this clone: A junction boundary mismatches the germline segment, possibly from a read error. The chain employs TRBV7-2 and TRBJ1-1, with D unresolved. The CDR3 extends over 11 amino acids. The germline gives CDR1 SGHTA, CDR2 FQGNSA. This chain's CDR3 is CASSFRGLLLF. The CDR3 DNA sequence: TGTGCCAGCAGCTTCCGAGGACTGCTATTATTT. Using reference TRBV7-2 and TRBJ1-1 for the parts outside the CDR3, the full variable domain is GAGVSQSPSNKVTEKGKDVELRCDPISGHTALYWYRQSLGQGLEFLIYFQGNSAPDKSGLPSDRFSAERTGGSVSTLTIQRTQQEDSAVYLCASSFRGLLLFGQGTRLTVV.

The gene calls are TRBV5-8 and TRBJ2-3; 8 bases fit TRBD2. The V gene end was trimmed by 2 bases and the J gene end by 1 base; junction bases not matched to a gene: 3. CDR1 and CDR2 (germline): SGHTS, YDEGEE. CDR3 length: 15 amino acids. This chain's CDR3 is CASSFLRGGTDTQYF. DNA for the CDR3: TGTGCCAGCAGCTTTCTGCGGGGGGGCACAGATACGCAGTATTTT.

This clone was seen a single time. The rearrangement uses TRBV6-4 and TRBJ2-3; D possibly corresponds to TRBD2 (5 bases). CDR1 is MRHNA and CDR2 is SNTAGT in the germline V gene. The CDR3 is made up of 14 amino acids. Between the trimmed V and J ends, which lost 5 bases and 2 bases, there was a span of 11 bases. In DNA form, the CDR3 reads TGTGCCAGCAGTCCTGAGGGATTCACAGATACGCAGTATTTT. It yields the protein CASSPEGFTDTQYF.

As for this clone: Other DNA sequences within the sample encode an identical CDR3. This sequence joins TRBV5-4 and TRBJ2-5; 8 bases align to TRBD1. Germline V gene lookup returns CDR1 SGHNT and CDR2 YYREEE (reference sequence). The CDR3 totals 14 residues. The junction had 7 bases not matched to a gene; V was cut back by 4 bases and J by 5 bases. In DNA form, the CDR3 reads TGTGCCAGCAGCCGCCAGGGGGCCGCGGAGACCCAGTACTTC. The encoded protein is CASSRQGAAETQYF.

The CDR3 DNA sequence: TGTGCCTGGGGGGACAGGGAGCCCCAGCATTTT. This translates into CAWGDREPQHF. This chain uses TRBV30 with TRBJ1-5, with 9 positions matching TRBD1. This CDR3 has 11 residues. Looked up from germline, CDR1 is GTSNPN and CDR2 is SVGIG (reference sequence). J lost 8 bases, V lost 5 bases, and 1 base had no gene match.

The chain recombines TRBV2 with TRBJ2-2, with 9 bases matching TRBD2. Germline V gene sequence: CDR1 SNHLY, CDR2 FYNNEI. V lost 7 bases to trimming and J lost 2 bases; unmatched junction nucleotides: 2. The CDR3 loop spans 14 amino acids. The CDR3 reads CASTSGVNTGELFF. The CDR3 bases are TGTGCCAGCACTAGCGGGGTAAACACCGGGGAGCTGTTTTTT.